Following are 29 T cell receptor beta chains from one sample sequenced in a study of blood T cell repertoires in COVID-19. The method was immunoSEQ multiplex PCR; TCRdb's version includes in-frame clones alone and lacks a portion of them. The profile shows around 190,000 clones, roughly nine tenths of them singletons. Sequencing was done on a sample of peripheral blood. The receptors were sampled from a man aged 18 to 29 who had recovered from COVID-19.

The chain is built from TRBV24-1 and TRBJ2-7; TRBD1 agrees at 7 bases. Unmatched junction bases numbered 17, after V lost 1 base and J lost 3 bases. Germline V lookup: CDR1 KGHDR, CDR2 SFDVKD. This CDR3 is built from 19 residues. This chain's CDR3 is CATSDFALGSRTGNYEQYF. Written as DNA, the CDR3 is TGTGCCACCAGTGATTTCGCCTTAGGGAGTCGGACAGGTAACTACGAGCAGTACTTC.

The gene calls are TRBV27 and TRBJ2-7; unclear D gene. CDR3 length: 15 amino acids. Germline CDR1 is MNHEY and CDR2 is SMNVEV (reference sequence). The V end lost 6 bases, the J end lost 1 base, and 16 bases lay between the germline ends. In nucleotides, the CDR3 is TGTGCCAGCAGCTCCGCCGCGACTGGGTCCTACGAGCAGTACTTC. It specifies CASSSAATGSYEQYF.

The J gene is TRBJ2-7, the V gene TRBV27; tentative D call: TRBD2 (6 bases). Germline CDR1 reads MNHEY; CDR2 reads SMNVEV (reference sequence). Trimming left V 3 bases short and J 1 base short, with 7 bases between. This CDR3 contains 13 residues. The CDR3 here is CASSFAGSYEQYF. The CDR3 DNA is TGTGCCAGCAGTTTTGCGGGATCCTACGAGCAGTACTTC.

This chain connects TRBV5-4 to TRBJ2-3, with 8 bases fitting TRBD2. The germline gives CDR1 SGHNT, CDR2 YYREEE (reference sequence). CDR3 length: 18 residues. The J segment lost 5 bases and the V segment lost 1 base, leaving 15 bases of the junction unmatched. For the CDR3, the DNA is TGTGCCAGCAGCTTGAAATTAATAGCGGGAACTGGGGGAGATACGCAGTATTTT. Amino acids: CASSLKLIAGTGGDTQYF.

This chain links TRBV7-8 with TRBJ1-1, with 8 nucleotides matching TRBD1. The J segment lost 4 bases and the V segment lost 5 bases, leaving 9 bases of the junction unmatched. The CDR3 runs to 15 residues. Germline CDR1 and CDR2: SGHVS and FQNEAQ. CDR3 DNA: TGTGCCAGCAGCCCAACCGGGACAGGTCCCACTGAAGCTTTCTTT. This gives the protein CASSPTGTGPTEAFF.

This clone was counted once. V and J are TRBV5-1 and TRBJ2-1; tentative D call: TRBD2 (6 bases). This CDR3 spans 15 amino acids. V lost 0 bases and J 3 bases, leaving 10 bases between the germline ends. Germline values: CDR1 SGHRS, CDR2 YFSETQ. The CDR3 coding sequence is TGCGCCAGCAGCTTGGCCAGCGGGCTCTACAATGAGCAGTTCTTC. Translating gives CASSLASGLYNEQFF.

The genes are TRBV28 and TRBJ1-2, with D perhaps TRBD1 (5 bases). The germline V and J ends were trimmed by 7 bases and 3 bases, with 12 bases remaining between them. CDR3 size: 13 residues. Germline V lookup: CDR1 MDHEN, CDR2 SYDVKM. The CDR3 sequence: CASTMGQYYGYTF. CDR3 DNA sequence: TGTGCCAGCACGATGGGGCAGTACTATGGCTACACCTTC.

The rearrangement links TRBV11-2 to TRBJ2-2, with 7 bases matching TRBD2. Germline V gene sequence: CDR1 SGHAT, CDR2 FQNNGV. V dropped 5 bases and J dropped 0; count of bases not matched to a gene: 9. This CDR3 region has 17 residues. The CDR3 spells CASSLFGGGSNTGELFF. The DNA for the CDR3 is TGTGCCAGCAGCCTCTTCGGCGGGGGATCGAACACCGGGGAGCTGTTTTTT.

This clone was seen more than once but under ten times. The chain's CDR3 is CASSLARGLTGYTF. The CDR3 DNA sequence: TGCGCCAGCAGCTTGGCCAGGGGATTGACTGGCTACACCTTC. The V and J genes are TRBV5-1 and TRBJ1-2, with D possibly TRBD1 on 6 matching bases. Trimming cost V 0 bases and J 7 bases, with 13 bases left between them. Germline CDR1 and CDR2: SGHRS and YFSETQ. This CDR3 has 14 residues.

On this clone itself: One end of the junction fails to match germline, which may point to a read error. This chain uses TRBV7-2 with TRBJ2-7, with 8 bases fitting TRBD1. Germline CDR1 is SGHTA and CDR2 is FQGNSA. The CDR3 covers 12 residues. The CDR3 nucleotides read TGTGCCAGCAGTTCCGACAGGGGTGAGCGGTACTTC. Residues: CASSSDRGERYF.

J is TRBJ2-3 and V is TRBV9, with TRBD1 matching 8 bases. The CDR3 totals 14 residues. The V and J ends lost 3 bases and 4 bases, in that order; junction bases with no gene match: 4. Per germline, CDR1 SGDLS and CDR2 YYNGEE. Here the CDR3 reads CASSDRGSSDTQYF. CDR3 DNA: TGTGCCAGCAGCGACAGGGGGTCCTCAGATACGCAGTATTTT.

The chain has TRBV4-1 and TRBJ1-3, with unresolved D. The length of the CDR3 is 15 residues. V lost 4 bases to trimming and J lost 0 bases, with 10 bases between them. Germline values: CDR1 MGHRA, CDR2 YSYEKL. The CDR3 protein is CASSPSVSSGNTIYF. CDR3 nucleotide sequence: TGCGCCAGCAGCCCCAGTGTAAGCTCTGGAAACACCATATATTTT.

The rearrangement joins TRBV5-1 to TRBJ2-1; 9 bases are shared with TRBD2. Per germline, CDR1 SGHRS and CDR2 YFSETQ. The ends lost 0 bases at V and 3 bases at J; junction bases unmatched: 1. The CDR3 spans 15 residues. In DNA, the CDR3 is TGCGCCAGCAGCTTGGGACTAGCGGTCTACAATGAGCAGTTCTTC. Its protein product is CASSLGLAVYNEQFF.

This chain joins TRBV9 and TRBJ2-1, with 7 positions matching TRBD2. From germline, CDR1 is SGDLS and CDR2 YYNGEE. V trimming: 2 bases; J trimming: 7 bases; junction bases outside the gene matches: 6. The CDR3 consists of 14 residues. The CDR3 reads CASSVIGRGNEQFF. CDR3 coding DNA: TGTGCCAGCAGCGTCATTGGGAGGGGAAATGAGCAGTTCTTC.

The V call is TRBV7-9, the J call TRBJ2-3; no reliable D call. Germline CDR1 and CDR2: SEHNR and FQNEAQ (reference sequence). Trimming shortened V by 6 bases and J by 0 bases, and 10 bases separated the two germline ends. The CDR3 loop spans 14 amino acids. CDR3 in amino acids: CASSSGASTDTQYF. In DNA form, the CDR3 reads TGTGCCAGCAGTTCAGGTGCAAGCACAGATACGCAGTATTTT.

The genes are TRBV7-8 and TRBJ2-5, with D perhaps TRBD2 (6 bases). The CDR3 consists of 13 residues. Germline V gene sequence: CDR1 SGHVS, CDR2 FQNEAQ. V shed 1 base and J shed 5 bases, with 8 bases lying between them. This CDR3 is CASSLEGRETQYF. In DNA form, the CDR3 reads TGTGCCAGCAGCTTAGAAGGGAGGGAGACCCAGTACTTC.

The rearrangement links TRBV10-3 to TRBJ1-1, with no clear D. Germline loops: CDR1 ENHRY, CDR2 SYGVKD. The CDR3 totals 11 residues. Trimming removed 2 bases at V and 6 bases at J, with 4 bases between. This CDR3 reads CAISEVSEAFF. The CDR3 nucleotides are TGTGCCATCAGTGAGGTCTCTGAAGCTTTCTTT.

This chain joins TRBV10-3 and TRBJ1-3; TRBD1 aligns across 9 bases. With 6 bases clipped from V and 0 bases from J, the junction kept 3 bases outside the gene matches. This CDR3 has 15 amino acids. The germline CDR1 and CDR2 sequences are ENHRY and SYGVKD. The chain's CDR3 is CAIRGTGSSGNTIYF. The DNA of the CDR3 is TGTGCCATCAGAGGGACAGGGTCCTCTGGAAACACCATATATTTT.

Details on this clone: Other nucleotide sequences from this sample produce the same CDR3. The V and J genes are TRBV9 and TRBJ2-1; 8 bases align to TRBD2. CDR3 size: 15 residues. V gave up 3 bases and J gave up 1 base; unmatched junction bases: 3. Germline V gene lookup returns CDR1 SGDLS and CDR2 YYNGEE. The DNA of the CDR3 is TGTGCCAGCAGCGCGAGCGGGAGTTCCTACAATGAGCAGTTCTTC. Amino acid sequence: CASSASGSSYNEQFF.

The chain links TRBV27 to TRBJ2-1; 11 bases line up with TRBD1. V shed 7 bases and J 9 bases; nucleotides not matched to a gene: 8. The CDR3 sequence is 14 residues long. Germline V CDR1 and CDR2: MNHEY, SMNVEV (reference sequence). CDR3 amino acids: CASTRTGGWGEQFF. CDR3 DNA: TGTGCCAGCACTCGGACAGGGGGCTGGGGTGAGCAGTTCTTC.

The CDR3 reads CASSIISSGSYEQYF. The CDR3 DNA reads as TGTGCCAGTAGTATAATTTCTAGCGGGAGCTACGAGCAGTACTTC. This chain links TRBV19 with TRBJ2-7; TRBD2 aligns across 10 bases. The V gene's germline CDR1 is LNHDA and CDR2 SQIVND (reference sequence). V lost 2 bases and J lost 3; bases outside the gene matches: 4. The CDR3 is 15 residues long.

The chain couples TRBV19 to TRBJ1-5; a possible D gene is TRBD1 (5 bases). V shed 4 bases and J shed 5 bases, with 9 bases lying between them. The CDR3 is 13 amino acids. Germline V gives CDR1 LNHDA, CDR2 SQIVND (reference sequence). CDR3 DNA: TGTGCCAGTAGTACCCAAGGGGATCAGCCCCAGCATTTT. Protein: CASSTQGDQPQHF.

The chain couples TRBV19 to TRBJ2-1; 8 bases match TRBD2. Germline-derived CDR1 and CDR2 are LNHDA and SQIVND (reference sequence). The CDR3 totals 14 residues. After removal of 10 bases from V and 3 bases from J, the junction contained 8 bases not matched to a gene. CDR3 DNA sequence: TGTGCCACCGAATTCGGGACTAGCTACAATGAGCAGTTCTTC. Protein sequence: CATEFGTSYNEQFF.

In its sample, this clone was seen a few times. The chain carries TRBV5-6 and TRBJ2-3; D not resolved. CDR1 and CDR2 from the germline V gene are SGHDT and YYEEEE. Between the trimmed V and J ends, which lost 1 base and 1 base, there was a span of 10 bases. The CDR3 sequence is 15 residues long. The CDR3 loop reads CASSLRLVGTDTQYF. Here the CDR3 DNA reads TGTGCCAGCAGCTTGAGGCTAGTCGGCACAGATACGCAGTATTTT.

The chain couples TRBV27 to TRBJ2-2, with D tentatively TRBD1 (6 bases). This CDR3 region has 15 residues. Germline CDR1 is MNHEY and CDR2 is SMNVEV (reference sequence). With 7 bases removed from V and 7 bases from J, the gap between germline ends came to 19 bases. The DNA of the CDR3 is TGTGCCAGCACCGCCAGGGGTTTCGGAGGCGGGGAGCTGTTTTTT. Translation: CASTARGFGGGELFF.

The chain links TRBV5-6 to TRBJ2-2; 11 bases are shared with TRBD1. The CDR3 has 15 amino acids. Germline V lookup: CDR1 SGHDT, CDR2 YYEEEE. Trimming cost V 2 bases and J 6 bases; bases outside gene matches: 3. CDR3 DNA: TGTGCCAGCAGCTTACCGGGACAGGGGGCCGGGGAGCTGTTTTTT. Its protein is CASSLPGQGAGELFF.

The genes are TRBV11-2 and TRBJ2-7, with D perhaps matching TRBD2 (5 bases). Germline V CDR1 and CDR2: SGHAT, FQNNGV. Between the trimmed V and J ends, which lost 3 bases and 3 bases, there was a span of 15 bases. This CDR3 has 15 amino acids. DNA for the CDR3: TGTGCCAGCAGCTTCGACTCGGATGCGGGCTACGAGCAGTACTTC. It codes for CASSFDSDAGYEQYF. The full variable domain, its missing parts supplied by reference TRBV11-2 and TRBJ2-7, is EAGVAQSPRYKIIEKRQSVAFWCNPISGHATLYWYQQILGQGPKLLIQFQNNGVVDDSQLPKDRFSAERLKGVDSTLKIQPAKLEDSAVYLCASSFDSDAGYEQYFGPGTRLTVT.

This clone has only a few counts. The chain recombines TRBV6-5 with TRBJ2-1; D unresolved. The length of the CDR3 is 16 residues. Germline assignment: CDR1 MNHEY and CDR2 SVGAGI. The V end lost 0 bases, the J end lost 4 bases, and 13 bases lay between the germline ends. CDR3 coding DNA: TGTGCCAGCAGTTACTCGGGCCTCGGTTTGTACAATGAGCAGTTCTTC. Translation gives CASSYSGLGLYNEQFF.

The chain has TRBV6-1 and TRBJ1-2, with D possibly TRBD1 on 6 matching bases. The CDR3 is 15 amino acids. Trimming took 2 bases from V and 4 from J, leaving 14 bases between them. Germline lookup yields CDR1 MNHNS and CDR2 SASEGT. The CDR3 DNA is TGTGCCAGCAGTGAAACACGCAGGGGAGTCTATGGCTACACCTTC. As protein: CASSETRRGVYGYTF.